One sample yielded the 14 T cell receptor beta chains listed below, sequenced in a study of technical replicates of blood from several donors. The data were produced by immunoSEQ multiplex PCR, yet TCRdb's version contains in-frame clones alone and is incomplete. The table lists some 50,000 clones, around 94% of them singletons. The sequenced material came from T cells isolated from PBMCs. The receptors were sampled from a human donor in good health.

The chain couples TRBV10-1 to TRBJ2-7; no clear D gene. V dropped 0 bases and J dropped 3 bases, with 12 bases sitting between them. Germline CDR1 WNHNN, CDR2 SYGVQD (reference sequence). This CDR3 has 15 amino acids. Written as DNA, the CDR3 is TGCGCCAGCAGTGAGTCCCGCGGCGGAGACTACGAGCAGTACTTC. It encodes CASSESRGGDYEQYF.

CDR3 loop: CSVEDPSGSAMTQFF. CDR3 in DNA: TGCAGCGTTGAAGATCCTAGCGGAAGCGCAATGACGCAGTTCTTC. The V gene is TRBV29-1, the J gene TRBJ2-1; 7 bases are a match to TRBD2. The V gene's germline CDR1 is SQVTM and CDR2 ANQGSEA. The CDR3 contains 15 residues. The V gene end was trimmed by 0 bases and the J gene end by 12 bases; junction bases not matched to a gene: 14.

V is TRBV29-1 and J is TRBJ2-6; perhaps TRBD2 as D (6 bases). Germline V lookup: CDR1 SQVTM, CDR2 ANQGSEA. This CDR3 is 17 amino acids long. V lost 1 base, J lost 2 bases, and 15 bases lay in between. CDR3 amino acids: CSVEGGDGWTGANVLTF. The CDR3 DNA sequence: TGCAGCGTTGAAGGGGGGGACGGGTGGACTGGGGCCAACGTCCTGACTTTC. Together with reference TRBV29-1 and TRBJ2-6, the CDR3 gives the full variable domain: SAVISQKPSRDICQRGTSLTIQCQVDSQVTMMFWYRQQPGQSLTLIATANQGSEATYESGFVIDKFPISRPNLTFSTLTVSNMSPEDSSIYLCSVEGGDGWTGANVLTFGAGSRLTVL.

The chain is built from TRBV9 and TRBJ1-2, with D perhaps matching TRBD1 (6 bases). The V and J ends lost 0 bases and 3 bases respectively, with 9 bases between them. The CDR3 length is 14 residues. CDR1 is SGDLS, CDR2 YYNGEE, per germline. CDR3 sequence reads: CASSVGGQHYGYTF. The CDR3 coding sequence is TGTGCCAGCAGCGTAGGAGGACAGCACTATGGCTACACCTTC.

The chain links TRBV28 to TRBJ2-5; 10 bases agree with TRBD2. CDR1 and CDR2 (germline): MDHEN, SYDVKM. Trimming at V came to 5 bases and at J to 4 bases, leaving 22 bases not matched to a gene. CDR3 size: 20 residues. This CDR3 is CASSIETFSRGAGGLETQYF. The CDR3 region has the DNA TGTGCCAGCAGTATTGAGACCTTCTCAAGGGGAGCGGGAGGGCTAGAGACCCAGTACTTC.

This clone was recorded a few times. This chain links TRBV11-2 with TRBJ1-1; a possible D gene is TRBD1 (5 bases). Per the germline V gene, CDR1 is SGHAT and CDR2 is FQNNGV. The germline V and J ends were trimmed by 3 bases and 6 bases, with 11 bases remaining between them. This CDR3 region has 13 residues. CDR3 DNA: TGTGCCAGCAGCTTCGGACAAAGCGCTGAAGCTTTCTTT. Translated, it gives CASSFGQSAEAFF.

This sequence joins TRBV28 and TRBJ1-1; 8 positions match TRBD1. The trim removed 6 bases at V and 8 bases at J, leaving 14 bases unmatched. Germline-derived CDR1 and CDR2 are MDHEN and SYDVKM. There are 15 residues in the CDR3. For the CDR3, the DNA is TGTGCCAGCAGGTCTGCCTCGGGACAGGCCTTAGAAGCTTTCTTT. Translation: CASRSASGQALEAFF.

The genes are TRBV15 and TRBJ1-2, with no clear D. V was shortened by 0 bases and J by 2 bases, with 4 bases between the two germline ends. CDR3 length: 13 residues. Germline V CDR1 and CDR2: LNHNV, YYDKDF (reference sequence). In nucleotides, the CDR3 is TGTGCCACCAGCAGAGACATCAACTATGGCTACACCTTC. Amino acids: CATSRDINYGYTF.

For the CDR3, the DNA is TGTGCCAGCAGTTCCCCCGCGTCCCACAATGAGCAGTTCTTC. This sequence encodes CASSSPASHNEQFF. The chain uses TRBV28 and TRBJ2-1; D is ambiguous. The germline gives CDR1 MDHEN, CDR2 SYDVKM. CDR3 length: 14 residues. Between the trimmed V and J ends, which lost 4 bases and 5 bases, there was a span of 12 bases.

CDR3 sequence: CASSFGRRGSYEQYF. Here the CDR3 DNA reads TGTGCCAGCAGTTTCGGACGGCGCGGGAGCTACGAGCAGTACTTC. The chain recombines TRBV28 with TRBJ2-7; TRBD2 agrees at 7 bases. Germline V gives CDR1 MDHEN, CDR2 SYDVKM. V was pared by 3 bases and J by 3 bases, with 8 bases of the junction left unmatched. The CDR3 has 15 residues. Using reference TRBV28 and TRBJ2-7 for the parts outside the CDR3, the full variable domain is DVKVTQSSRYLVKRTGEKVFLECVQDMDHENMFWYRQDPGLGLRLIYFSYDVKMKEKGDIPEGYSVSREKKERFSLILESASTNQTSMYLCASSFGRRGSYEQYFGPGTRLTVT.

The CDR3 is CASVGAAYNEQFF. In nucleotides, the CDR3 is TGTGCCAGCGTAGGAGCGGCCTACAATGAGCAGTTCTTC. V usage is TRBV6-5 and J usage is TRBJ2-1; a possible D gene is TRBD2 (5 bases). CDR1 and CDR2 from the germline V gene are MNHEY and SVGAGI. CDR3 length: 13 residues. V was cut by 8 bases and J by 2 bases, with 10 bases left in between.

V and J are TRBV5-4 and TRBJ2-7, with D tentatively TRBD2 (5 bases). Trimming removed 3 bases from V and 4 bases from J, with 14 bases in between. Germline lookup yields CDR1 SGHNT and CDR2 YYREEE (reference sequence). There are 14 residues in the CDR3. The CDR3 DNA reads TGTGCCAGCAGCTCCCCGGGAAACTTGTACGAGCAGTACTTC. This codes for CASSSPGNLYEQYF.

The chain joins TRBV7-3 to TRBJ2-5; D uncertain. Germline V gene sequence: CDR1 SGHTA, CDR2 FQGTGA. The CDR3 has 13 amino acids. V shed 4 bases and J shed 4 bases, with 10 bases lying between them. The CDR3 sequence is CASSSSSTETQYF. CDR3 bases: TGTGCCAGCAGCTCCTCTTCTACAGAGACCCAGTACTTC.

The chain employs TRBV9 and TRBJ1-4, with D hard to call. The CDR3 has 15 residues. Per germline, CDR1 SGDLS and CDR2 YYNGEE. Trimming took 0 bases from V and 0 from J, leaving 6 bases between them. The CDR3 region has the DNA TGTGCCAGCAGCGTAGGGGCAGCAACTAATGAAAAACTGTTTTTT. Translation: CASSVGAATNEKLFF.